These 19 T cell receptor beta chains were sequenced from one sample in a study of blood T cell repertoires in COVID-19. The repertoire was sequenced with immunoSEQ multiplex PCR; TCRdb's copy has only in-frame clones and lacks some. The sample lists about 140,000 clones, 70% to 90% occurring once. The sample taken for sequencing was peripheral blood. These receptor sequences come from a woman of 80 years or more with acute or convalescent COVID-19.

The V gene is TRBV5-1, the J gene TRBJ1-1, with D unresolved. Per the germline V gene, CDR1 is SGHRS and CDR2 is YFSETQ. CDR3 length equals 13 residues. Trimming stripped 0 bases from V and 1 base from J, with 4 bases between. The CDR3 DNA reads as TGCGCCAGCAGCTTGGTCTCGAACACTGAAGCTTTCTTT. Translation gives CASSLVSNTEAFF.

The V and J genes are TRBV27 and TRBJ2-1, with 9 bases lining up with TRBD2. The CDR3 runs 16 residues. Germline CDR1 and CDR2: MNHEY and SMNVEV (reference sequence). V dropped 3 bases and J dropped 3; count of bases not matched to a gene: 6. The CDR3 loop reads CASSLFSGSIYNEQFF. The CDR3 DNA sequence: TGTGCCAGCAGTTTGTTTAGCGGGAGCATCTACAATGAGCAGTTCTTC.

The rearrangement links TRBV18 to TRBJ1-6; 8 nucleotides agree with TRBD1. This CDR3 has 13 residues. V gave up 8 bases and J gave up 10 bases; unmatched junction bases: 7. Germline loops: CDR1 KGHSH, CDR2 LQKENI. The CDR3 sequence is CASGDRSGSPLHF. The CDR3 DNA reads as TGTGCCAGCGGGGACAGGAGCGGGTCACCCCTCCACTTT.

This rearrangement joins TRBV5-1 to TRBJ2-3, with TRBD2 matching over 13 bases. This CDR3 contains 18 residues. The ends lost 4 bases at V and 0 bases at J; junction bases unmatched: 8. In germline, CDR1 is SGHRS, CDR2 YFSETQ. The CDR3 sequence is CASSQGLAGSHSTDTQYF. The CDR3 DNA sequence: TGCGCCAGCAGCCAGGGACTAGCGGGGAGCCATAGCACAGATACGCAGTATTTT.

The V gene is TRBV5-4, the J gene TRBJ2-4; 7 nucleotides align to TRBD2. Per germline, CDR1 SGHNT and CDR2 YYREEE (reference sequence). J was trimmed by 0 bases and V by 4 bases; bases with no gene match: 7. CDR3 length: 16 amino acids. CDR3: CASSPGGGIAKNIQYF. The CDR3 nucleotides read TGTGCCAGCAGCCCGGGAGGTGGTATAGCCAAAAACATTCAGTACTTC.

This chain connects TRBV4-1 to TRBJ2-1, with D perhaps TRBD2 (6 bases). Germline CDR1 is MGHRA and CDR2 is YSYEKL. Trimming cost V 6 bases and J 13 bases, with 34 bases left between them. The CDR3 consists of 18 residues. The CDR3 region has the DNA TGCGCCAGCAGTCCCCTATCTCGGCTACCCCCATTCGAAGGGACTCAGTTCTTC. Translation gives CASSPLSRLPPFEGTQFF.

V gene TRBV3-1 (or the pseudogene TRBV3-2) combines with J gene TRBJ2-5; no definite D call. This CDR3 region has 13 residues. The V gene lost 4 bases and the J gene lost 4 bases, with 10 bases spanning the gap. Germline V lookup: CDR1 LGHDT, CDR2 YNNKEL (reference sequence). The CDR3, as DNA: TGTGCCAGCAGCCGACGAGCAGGAGAGACCCAGTACTTC. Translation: CASSRRAGETQYF.

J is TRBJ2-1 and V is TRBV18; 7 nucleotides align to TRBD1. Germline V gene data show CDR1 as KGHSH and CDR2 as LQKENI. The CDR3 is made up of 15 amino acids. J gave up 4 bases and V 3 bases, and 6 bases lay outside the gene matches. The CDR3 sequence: CASSPSSGQYNEQFF. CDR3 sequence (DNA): TGTGCCAGCTCACCTAGTTCGGGACAGTACAATGAGCAGTTCTTC. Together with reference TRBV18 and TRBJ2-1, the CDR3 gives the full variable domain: NAGVMQNPRHLVRRRGQEARLRCSPMKGHSHVYWYRQLPEEGLKFMVYLQKENIIDESGMPKERFSAEFPKEGPSILRIQQVVRGDSAAYFCASSPSSGQYNEQFFGPGTRLTVL.

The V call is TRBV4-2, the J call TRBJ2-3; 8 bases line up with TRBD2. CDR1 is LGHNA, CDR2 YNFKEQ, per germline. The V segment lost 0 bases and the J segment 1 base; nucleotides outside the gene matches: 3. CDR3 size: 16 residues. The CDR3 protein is CASSQDPAGGTDTQYF. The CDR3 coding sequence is TGTGCCAGCAGCCAAGATCCAGCGGGGGGCACAGATACGCAGTATTTT.

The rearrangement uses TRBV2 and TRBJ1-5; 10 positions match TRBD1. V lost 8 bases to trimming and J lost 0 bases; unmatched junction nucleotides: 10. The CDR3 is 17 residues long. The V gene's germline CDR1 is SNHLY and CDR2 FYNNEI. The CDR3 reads CASVRDRGWNSNQPQHF. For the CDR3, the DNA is TGTGCCAGCGTCCGGGACAGGGGCTGGAATAGCAATCAGCCCCAGCATTTT.

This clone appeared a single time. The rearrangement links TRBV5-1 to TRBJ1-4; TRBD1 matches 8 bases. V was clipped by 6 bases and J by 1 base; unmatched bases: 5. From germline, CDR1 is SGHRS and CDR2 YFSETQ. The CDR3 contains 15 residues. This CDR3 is CASKRQGQTNEKLFF. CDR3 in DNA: TGCGCCAGCAAAAGACAGGGGCAAACTAATGAAAAACTGTTTTTT.

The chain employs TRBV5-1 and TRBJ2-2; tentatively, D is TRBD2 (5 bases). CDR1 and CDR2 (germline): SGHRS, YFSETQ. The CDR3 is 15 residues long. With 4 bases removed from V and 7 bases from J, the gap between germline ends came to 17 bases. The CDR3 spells CASSLRTAGNGELFF. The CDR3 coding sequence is TGCGCCAGCAGCCTCAGGACCGCCGGGAACGGGGAGCTGTTTTTT.

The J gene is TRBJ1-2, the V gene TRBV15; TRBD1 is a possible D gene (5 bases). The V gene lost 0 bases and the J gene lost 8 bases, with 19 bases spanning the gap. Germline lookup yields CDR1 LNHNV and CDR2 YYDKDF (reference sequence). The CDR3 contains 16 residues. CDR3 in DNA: TGTGCCACCAGCAGAGATAATACAGGTGGGGTAGAGGGCTACACCTTC. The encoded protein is CATSRDNTGGVEGYTF.

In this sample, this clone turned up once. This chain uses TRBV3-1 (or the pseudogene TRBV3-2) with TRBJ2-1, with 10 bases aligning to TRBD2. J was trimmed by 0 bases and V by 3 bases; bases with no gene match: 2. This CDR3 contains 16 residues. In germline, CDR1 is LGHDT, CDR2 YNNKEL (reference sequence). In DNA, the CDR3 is TGTGCCAGCAGCCATGTAGCGGGGGGCTCCTACAATGAGCAGTTCTTC. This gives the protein CASSHVAGGSYNEQFF.

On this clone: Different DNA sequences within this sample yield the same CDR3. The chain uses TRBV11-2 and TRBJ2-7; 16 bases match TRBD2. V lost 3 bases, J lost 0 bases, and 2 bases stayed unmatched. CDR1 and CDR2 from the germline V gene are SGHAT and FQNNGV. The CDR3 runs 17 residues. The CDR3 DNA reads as TGTGCCAGCAGCTTGGGACTAGCGGGGGGGAGCTCCTACGAGCAGTACTTC. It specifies CASSLGLAGGSSYEQYF. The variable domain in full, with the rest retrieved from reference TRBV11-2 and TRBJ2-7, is EAGVAQSPRYKIIEKRQSVAFWCNPISGHATLYWYQQILGQGPKLLIQFQNNGVVDDSQLPKDRFSAERLKGVDSTLKIQPAKLEDSAVYLCASSLGLAGGSSYEQYFGPGTRLTVT.

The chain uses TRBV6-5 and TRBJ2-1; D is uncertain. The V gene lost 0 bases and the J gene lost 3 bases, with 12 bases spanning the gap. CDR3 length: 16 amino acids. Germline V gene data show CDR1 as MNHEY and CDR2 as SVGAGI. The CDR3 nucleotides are TGTGCCAGCAGTTACTCGCATCAGGCGTTCTACAATGAGCAGTTCTTC. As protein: CASSYSHQAFYNEQFF.

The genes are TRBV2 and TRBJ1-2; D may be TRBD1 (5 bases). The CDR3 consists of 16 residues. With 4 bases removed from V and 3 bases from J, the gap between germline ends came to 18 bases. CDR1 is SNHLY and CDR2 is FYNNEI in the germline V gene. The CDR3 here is CASSGQYSIADYGYTF. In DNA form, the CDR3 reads TGTGCCAGCAGTGGACAGTATTCTATAGCTGACTATGGCTACACCTTC.

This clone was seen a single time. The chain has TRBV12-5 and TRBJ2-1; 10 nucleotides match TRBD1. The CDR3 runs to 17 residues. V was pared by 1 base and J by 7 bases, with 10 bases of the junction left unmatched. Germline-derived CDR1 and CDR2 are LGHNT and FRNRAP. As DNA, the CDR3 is TGTGCTAGTGGTTTGGCCCTGACAGGGGGCCTCGAAAATGAGCAGTTCTTC. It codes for CASGLALTGGLENEQFF. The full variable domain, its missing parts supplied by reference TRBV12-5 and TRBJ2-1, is DARVTQTPRHKVTEMGQEVTMRCQPILGHNTVFWYRQTMMQGLELLAYFRNRAPLDDSGMPKDRFSAEMPDATLATLKIQPSEPRDSAVYFCASGLALTGGLENEQFFGPGTRLTVL.

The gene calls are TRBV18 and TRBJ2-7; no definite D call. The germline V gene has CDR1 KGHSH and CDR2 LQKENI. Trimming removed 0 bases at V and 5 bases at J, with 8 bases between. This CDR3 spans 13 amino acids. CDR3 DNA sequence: TGTGCCAGCTCACCACCATCGAGCGACGAGCAGTACTTC. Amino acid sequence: CASSPPSSDEQYF.